This TCR beta chain was sequenced for a study of cytomegalovirus exposure and HLA in healthy donors. The CDR3 spans 13 residues. Looked up from germline, CDR1 is MGHDK and CDR2 is SYGVNS. V was clipped by 4 bases and J by 0 bases, with 6 bases between them. Whole-study findings and limits: According to the study, around 150 TCR beta chains were cytomegalovirus-associated. Later work showed greater clonal expansion in HLA-associated TCR beta chains than in equally common others. The authors later linked a missense DCLRE1C variant to TCR beta V- and J-gene trimming.

Every donor was a healthy person donating bone marrow. Primers: 60 Vbeta forward and 13 Jbeta reverse. Sequencing used immunoSEQ multiplex PCR; TCRdb keeps in-frame clones, though not all of them. The data contain about 170,000 clones, roughly 82% of them singletons. As regards this clone: Its antigen is not identified.

The rearrangement links TRBV25-1 to TRBJ2-5, with D unresolved. The clonotype comes from a girl between 5 and 17 years old in good health and CMV-seropositive. Sequenced: PBMCs. The CDR3, as DNA: TGTGCCAGCAGTGCCCCAAACCAAGAGACCCAGTACTTC. Translation gives CASSAPNQETQYF. Using reference TRBV25-1 and TRBJ2-5 for the parts outside the CDR3, the full variable domain is EADIYQTPRYLVIGTGKKITLECSQTMGHDKMYWYQQDPGMELHLIHYSYGVNSTEKGDLSSESTVSRIRTEHFPLTLESARPSHTSQYLCASSAPNQETQYFGPGTRLLVL.